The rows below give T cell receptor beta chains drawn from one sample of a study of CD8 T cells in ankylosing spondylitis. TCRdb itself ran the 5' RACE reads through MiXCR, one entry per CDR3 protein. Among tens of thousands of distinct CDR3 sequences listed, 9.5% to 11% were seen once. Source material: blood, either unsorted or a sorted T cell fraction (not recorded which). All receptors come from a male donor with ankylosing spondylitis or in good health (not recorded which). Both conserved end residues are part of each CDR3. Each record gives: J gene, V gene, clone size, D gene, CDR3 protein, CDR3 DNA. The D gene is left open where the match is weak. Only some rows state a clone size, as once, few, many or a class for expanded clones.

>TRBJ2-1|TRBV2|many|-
CASSEGTPKDEQFF
TGTGCCAGCAGTGAAGGGACTCCCAAAGATGAGCAGTTCTTC
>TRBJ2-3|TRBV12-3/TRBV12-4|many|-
CASRPQPGRHTDTQYF
TGTGCCAGCAGGCCACAACCGGGACGCCACACAGATACGCAGTATTTT
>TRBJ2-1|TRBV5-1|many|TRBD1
CASSSGQVFNEQFF
TGCGCCAGCAGCTCCGGACAGGTTTTTAATGAGCAGTTCTTC
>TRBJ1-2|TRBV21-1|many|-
CASSTRDRQSFNYGYTF
TGTGCCAGCAGCACCCGGGACAGACAAAGTTTTAACTATGGCTACACCTTC
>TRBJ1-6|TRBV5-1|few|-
CASSFGGDSPLHF
TGCGCCAGCAGCTTTGGTGGGGACTCACCCCTCCACTTT
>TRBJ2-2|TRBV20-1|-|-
CSAYVGSTGELFF
TGCAGTGCATACGTGGGGAGCACCGGGGAGCTGTTTTTT
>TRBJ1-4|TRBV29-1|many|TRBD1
CSATGAPRQDEKLFF
TGCAGCGCGACAGGGGCCCCACGTCAAGATGAAAAACTGTTTTTT
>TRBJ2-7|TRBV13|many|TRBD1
CASSFSGQTYEQYF
TGTGCCAGCAGCTTCTCGGGACAGACCTACGAGCAGTACTTC
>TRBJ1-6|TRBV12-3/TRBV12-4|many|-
CASSLRGNNSPLHF
TGTGCCAGCAGTTTGAGAGGAAATAATTCACCCCTCCACTTT
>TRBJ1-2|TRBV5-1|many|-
CASSLGTRDYGYTF
TGCGCCAGCAGCTTGGGTACAAGGGACTATGGCTACACCTTC
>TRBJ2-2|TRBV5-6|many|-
CASSLAPTGELFF
TGTGCCAGCAGCTTGGCCCCCACCGGGGAGCTGTTTTTT
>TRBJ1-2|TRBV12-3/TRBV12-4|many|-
CASSSSHRYTF
TGTGCCAGCAGTTCCTCTCATCGCTACACCTTC
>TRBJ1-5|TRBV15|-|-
CATSRDLTWPQHF
TGTGCCACCAGCAGAGATTTGACGTGGCCCCAGCATTTT
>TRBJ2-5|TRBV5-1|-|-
CASSQHQETQYF
TGCGCCAGCAGCCAACACCAAGAGACCCAGTACTTC
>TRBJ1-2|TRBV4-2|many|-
CASSQDTGRVDGYTF
TGTGCCAGCAGCCAAGATACCGGGCGCGTGGATGGCTACACCTTC
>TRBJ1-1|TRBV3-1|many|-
CASSHQNRGAAEAFF
TGTGCCAGCAGCCACCAAAATCGGGGGGCGGCTGAAGCTTTCTTT
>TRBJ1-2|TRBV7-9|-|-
CASSTPTGPGLGYTF
TGTGCCAGCAGCACGCCCACCGGGCCAGGGTTAGGCTACACCTTC
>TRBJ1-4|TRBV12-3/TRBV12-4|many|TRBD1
CASSRNAQGREKLFF
TGTGCCAGCAGCCGGAACGCACAGGGGAGGGAAAAACTGTTTTTT
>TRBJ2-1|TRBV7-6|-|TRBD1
CASSAGTGVGNEQFF
TGTGCCAGCAGCGCCGGGACAGGGGTTGGTAATGAGCAGTTCTTC
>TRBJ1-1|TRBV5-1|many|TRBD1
CASSPGQVNTEAFF
TGCGCCAGCAGCCCGGGACAGGTGAACACTGAAGCTTTCTTT
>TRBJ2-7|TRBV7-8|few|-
CASSLAVRSYEQYF
TGTGCCAGCAGCTTAGCGGTTAGATCCTACGAGCAGTACTTC
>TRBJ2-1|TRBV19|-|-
CASNEGSYNEQFF
TGTGCCAGTAATGAGGGTTCCTACAATGAGCAGTTCTTC
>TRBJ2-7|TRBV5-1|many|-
CASSFGSGDYEQYF
TGCGCCAGCAGCTTTGGTTCAGGGGATTACGAGCAGTACTTC
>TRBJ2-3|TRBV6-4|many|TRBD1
CASGRDPGQSTDTQYF
TGTGCCAGCGGACGAGACCCGGGACAGAGCACAGATACGCAGTATTTT